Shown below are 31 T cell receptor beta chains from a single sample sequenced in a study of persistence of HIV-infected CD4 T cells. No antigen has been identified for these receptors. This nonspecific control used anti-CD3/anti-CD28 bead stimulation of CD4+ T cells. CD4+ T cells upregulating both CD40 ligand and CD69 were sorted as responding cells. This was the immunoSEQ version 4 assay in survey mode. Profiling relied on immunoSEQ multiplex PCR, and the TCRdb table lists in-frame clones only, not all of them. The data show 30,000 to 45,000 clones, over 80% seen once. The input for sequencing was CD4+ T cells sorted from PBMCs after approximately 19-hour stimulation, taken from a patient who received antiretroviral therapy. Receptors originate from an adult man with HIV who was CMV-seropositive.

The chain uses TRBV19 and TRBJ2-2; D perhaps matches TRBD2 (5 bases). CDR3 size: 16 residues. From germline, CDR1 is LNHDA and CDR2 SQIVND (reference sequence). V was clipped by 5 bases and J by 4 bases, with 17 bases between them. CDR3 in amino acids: CASSAGLLGPTGELFF. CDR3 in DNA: TGTGCCAGTAGTGCAGGACTCCTTGGCCCCACCGGGGAGCTGTTTTTT. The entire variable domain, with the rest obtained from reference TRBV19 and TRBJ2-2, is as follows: DGGITQSPKYLFRKEGQNVTLSCEQNLNHDAMYWYRQDPGQGLRLIYYSQIVNDFQKGDIAEGYSVSREKKESFPLTVTSAQKNPTAFYLCASSAGLLGPTGELFFGEGSRLTVL.

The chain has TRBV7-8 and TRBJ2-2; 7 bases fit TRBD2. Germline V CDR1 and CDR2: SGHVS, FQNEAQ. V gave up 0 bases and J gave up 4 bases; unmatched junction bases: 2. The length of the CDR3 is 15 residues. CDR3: CASSLATSSTGELFF. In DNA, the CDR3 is TGTGCCAGCAGCTTAGCGACTAGCAGCACCGGGGAGCTGTTTTTT.

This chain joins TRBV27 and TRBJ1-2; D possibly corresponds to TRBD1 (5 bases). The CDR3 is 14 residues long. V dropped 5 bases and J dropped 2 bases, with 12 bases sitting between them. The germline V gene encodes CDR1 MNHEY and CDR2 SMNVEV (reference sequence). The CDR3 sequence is CASSQTWGNYGYTF. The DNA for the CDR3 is TGTGCCAGCAGTCAGACCTGGGGGAACTATGGCTACACCTTC.

CDR3 DNA: TGTGCCAGTAGTATGGAGTGGGTTGGCTACACCTTC. Residues: CASSMEWVGYTF. The rearrangement uses TRBV19 and TRBJ1-2, with D unclear. The germline V gene has CDR1 LNHDA and CDR2 SQIVND (reference sequence). The CDR3 runs 12 residues. V lost 3 bases and J 7 bases, leaving 9 bases between the germline ends.

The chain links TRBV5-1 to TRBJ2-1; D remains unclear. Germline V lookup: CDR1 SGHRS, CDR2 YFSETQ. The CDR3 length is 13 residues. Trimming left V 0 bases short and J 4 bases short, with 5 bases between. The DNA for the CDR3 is TGCGCCAGCAGCTTGGACGTATACAATGAGCAGTTCTTC. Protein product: CASSLDVYNEQFF.

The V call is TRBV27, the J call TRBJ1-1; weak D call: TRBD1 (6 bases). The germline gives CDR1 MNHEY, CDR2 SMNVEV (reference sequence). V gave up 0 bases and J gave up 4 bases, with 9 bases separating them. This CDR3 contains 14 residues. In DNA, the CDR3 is TGTGCCAGCAGTTTATCTAGGGGGGGCACTGAAGCTTTCTTT. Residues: CASSLSRGGTEAFF.

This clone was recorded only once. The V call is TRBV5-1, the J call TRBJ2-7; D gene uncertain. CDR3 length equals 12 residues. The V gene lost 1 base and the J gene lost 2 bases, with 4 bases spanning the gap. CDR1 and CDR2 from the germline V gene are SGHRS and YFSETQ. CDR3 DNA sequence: TGCGCCAGCAGCTTGCCCGCCTACGAGCAGTACTTC. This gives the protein CASSLPAYEQYF.

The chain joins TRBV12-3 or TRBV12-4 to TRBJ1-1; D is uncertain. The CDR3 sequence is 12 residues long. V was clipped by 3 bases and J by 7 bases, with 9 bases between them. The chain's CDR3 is CASSFRRFEAFF. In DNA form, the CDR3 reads TGTGCCAGCAGTTTTAGGAGATTTGAAGCTTTCTTT.

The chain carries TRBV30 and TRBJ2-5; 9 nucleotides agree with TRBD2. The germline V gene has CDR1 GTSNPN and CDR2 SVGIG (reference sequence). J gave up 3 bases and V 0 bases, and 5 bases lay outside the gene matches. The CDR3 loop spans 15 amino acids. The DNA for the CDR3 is TGTGCCTGGAGTGTAGGGACTAGCAGAAAAGAGACCCAGTACTTC. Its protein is CAWSVGTSRKETQYF. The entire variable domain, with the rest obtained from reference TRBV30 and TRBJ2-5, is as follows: SQTIHQWPATLVQPVGSPLSLECTVEGTSNPNLYWYRQAAGRGLQLLFYSVGIGQISSEVPQNLSASRPQDRQFILSSKKLLLSDSGFYLCAWSVGTSRKETQYFGPGTRLLVL.

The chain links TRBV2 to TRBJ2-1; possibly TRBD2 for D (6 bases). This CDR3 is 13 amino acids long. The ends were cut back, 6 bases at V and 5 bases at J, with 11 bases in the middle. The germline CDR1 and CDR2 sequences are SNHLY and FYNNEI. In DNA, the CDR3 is TGTGCCAGCAGGGAGGGCCGGGACAATGAGCAGTTCTTC. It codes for CASREGRDNEQFF.

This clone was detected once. CDR3 coding DNA: TGTGCCAGCAGCCAAGCTCAGGTCCGGGGGAATGAAGCTTTCTTT. This translates into CASSQAQVRGNEAFF. J is TRBJ1-1 and V is TRBV3-1 (or the pseudogene TRBV3-2); a possible D gene is TRBD1 (5 bases). Germline V gene lookup returns CDR1 LGHDT and CDR2 YNNKEL (reference sequence). V was clipped by 1 base and J by 7 bases, with 16 bases between them. The CDR3 consists of 15 residues.

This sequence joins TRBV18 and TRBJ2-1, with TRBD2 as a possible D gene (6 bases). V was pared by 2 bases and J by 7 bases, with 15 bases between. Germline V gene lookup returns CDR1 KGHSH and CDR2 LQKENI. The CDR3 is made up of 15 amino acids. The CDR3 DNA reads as TGTGCCAGCTCACCAAGGCCCGGGAGTAGTAATGAGCAGTTCTTC. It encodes CASSPRPGSSNEQFF. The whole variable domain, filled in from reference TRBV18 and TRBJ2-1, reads NAGVMQNPRHLVRRRGQEARLRCSPMKGHSHVYWYRQLPEEGLKFMVYLQKENIIDESGMPKERFSAEFPKEGPSILRIQQVVRGDSAAYFCASSPRPGSSNEQFFGPGTRLTVL.

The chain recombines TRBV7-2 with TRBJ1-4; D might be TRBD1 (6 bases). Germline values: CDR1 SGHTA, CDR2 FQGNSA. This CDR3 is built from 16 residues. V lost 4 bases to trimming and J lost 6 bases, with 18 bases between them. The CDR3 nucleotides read TGTGCCAGCAGCTCGACCGCAACCCGGACAGATGAAAAACTGTTTTTT. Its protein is CASSSTATRTDEKLFF.

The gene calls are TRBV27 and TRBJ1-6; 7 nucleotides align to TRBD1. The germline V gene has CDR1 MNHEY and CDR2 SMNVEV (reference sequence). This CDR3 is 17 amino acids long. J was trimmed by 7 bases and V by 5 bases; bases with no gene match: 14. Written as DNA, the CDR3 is TGTGCCAGCAGTCTGAGGGGGCCCACTACGTCGAATTCACCCCTCCACTTT. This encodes CASSLRGPTTSNSPLHF.

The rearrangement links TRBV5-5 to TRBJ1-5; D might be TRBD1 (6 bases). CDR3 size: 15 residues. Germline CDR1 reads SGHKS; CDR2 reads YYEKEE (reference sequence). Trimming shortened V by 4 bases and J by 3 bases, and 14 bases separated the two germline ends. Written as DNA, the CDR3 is TGTGCCAGCAGCCCAGACGGACAGCCCAATCAGCCCCAGCATTTT. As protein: CASSPDGQPNQPQHF. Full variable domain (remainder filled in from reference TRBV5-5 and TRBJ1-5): DAGVTQSPTHLIKTRGQQVTLRCSPISGHKSVSWYQQVLGQGPQFIFQYYEKEERGRGNFPDRFSARQFPNYSSELNVNALLLGDSALYLCASSPDGQPNQPQHFGDGTRLSIL.

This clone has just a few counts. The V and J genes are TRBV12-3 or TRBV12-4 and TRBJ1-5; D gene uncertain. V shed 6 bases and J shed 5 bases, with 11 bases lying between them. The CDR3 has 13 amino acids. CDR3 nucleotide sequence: TGTGCCAGCAGCCCCCAGGAGGATCAGCCCCAGCATTTT. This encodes CASSPQEDQPQHF.

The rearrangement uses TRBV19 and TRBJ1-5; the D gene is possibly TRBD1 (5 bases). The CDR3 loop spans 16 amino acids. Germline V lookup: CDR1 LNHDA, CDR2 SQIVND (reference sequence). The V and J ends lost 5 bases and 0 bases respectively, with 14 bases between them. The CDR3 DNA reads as TGTGCCAGTAGTTTCTATACCGGGGCTAGCAATCAGCCCCAGCATTTT. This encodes CASSFYTGASNQPQHF.

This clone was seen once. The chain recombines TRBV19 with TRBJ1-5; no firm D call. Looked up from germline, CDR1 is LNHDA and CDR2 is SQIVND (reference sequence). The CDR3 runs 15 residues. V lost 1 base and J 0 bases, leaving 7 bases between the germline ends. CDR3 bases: TGTGCCAGTAGTATAGGAGAATATAGCAATCAGCCCCAGCATTTT. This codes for CASSIGEYSNQPQHF. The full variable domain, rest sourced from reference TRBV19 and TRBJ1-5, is DGGITQSPKYLFRKEGQNVTLSCEQNLNHDAMYWYRQDPGQGLRLIYYSQIVNDFQKGDIAEGYSVSREKKESFPLTVTSAQKNPTAFYLCASSIGEYSNQPQHFGDGTRLSIL.

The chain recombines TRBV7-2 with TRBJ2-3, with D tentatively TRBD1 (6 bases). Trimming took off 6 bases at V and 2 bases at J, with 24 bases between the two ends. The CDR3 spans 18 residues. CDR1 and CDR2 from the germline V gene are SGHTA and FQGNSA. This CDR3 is CASSYGQGPYRATDTQYF. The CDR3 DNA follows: TGTGCCAGCAGTTACGGGCAGGGGCCGTACAGGGCCACAGATACGCAGTATTTT.

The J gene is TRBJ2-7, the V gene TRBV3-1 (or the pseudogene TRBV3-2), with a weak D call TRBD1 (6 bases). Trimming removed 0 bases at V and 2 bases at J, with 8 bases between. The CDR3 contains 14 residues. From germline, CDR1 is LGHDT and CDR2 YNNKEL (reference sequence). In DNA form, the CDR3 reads TGTGCCAGCAGCCAAGACAGACAGGCCTACGAGCAGTACTTC. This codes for CASSQDRQAYEQYF.

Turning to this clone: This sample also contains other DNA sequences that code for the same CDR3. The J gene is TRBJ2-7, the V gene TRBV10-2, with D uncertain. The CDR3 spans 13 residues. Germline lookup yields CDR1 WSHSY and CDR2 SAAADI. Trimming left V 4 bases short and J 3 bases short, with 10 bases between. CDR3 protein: CASSAQLGYEQYF. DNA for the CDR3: TGCGCCAGCAGTGCTCAGTTGGGCTACGAGCAGTACTTC.

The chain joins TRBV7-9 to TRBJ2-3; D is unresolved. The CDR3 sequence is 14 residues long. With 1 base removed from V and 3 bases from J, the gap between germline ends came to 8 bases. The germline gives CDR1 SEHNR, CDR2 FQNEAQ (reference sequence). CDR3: CASSLGLATDTQYF. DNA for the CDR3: TGTGCCAGCAGCTTAGGACTTGCGACAGATACGCAGTATTTT.

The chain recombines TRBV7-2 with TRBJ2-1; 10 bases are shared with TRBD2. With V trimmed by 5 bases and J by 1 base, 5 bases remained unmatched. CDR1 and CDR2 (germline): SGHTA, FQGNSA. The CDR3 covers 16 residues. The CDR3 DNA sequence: TGTGCCAGCAGCCCCGGGACTAGCGCGTCCTACAATGAGCAGTTCTTC. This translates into CASSPGTSASYNEQFF.

This chain's CDR3 is CASSKGRGVEEKLFF. For the CDR3, the DNA is TGTGCCAGCAGTAAGGGGCGGGGGGTAGAAGAAAAACTGTTTTTT. The V and J genes are TRBV28 and TRBJ1-4; maybe TRBD1 (5 bases). The CDR3 sequence is 15 residues long. Trimming left V 5 bases short and J 8 bases short, with 18 bases between. Germline assignment: CDR1 MDHEN and CDR2 SYDVKM.

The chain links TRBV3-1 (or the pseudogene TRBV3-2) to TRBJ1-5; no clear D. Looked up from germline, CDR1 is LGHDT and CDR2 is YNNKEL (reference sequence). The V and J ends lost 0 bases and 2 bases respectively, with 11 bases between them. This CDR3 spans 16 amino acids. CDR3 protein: CASSQESGLGNQPQHF. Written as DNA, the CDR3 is TGTGCCAGCAGCCAAGAATCAGGTCTGGGCAATCAGCCCCAGCATTTT.

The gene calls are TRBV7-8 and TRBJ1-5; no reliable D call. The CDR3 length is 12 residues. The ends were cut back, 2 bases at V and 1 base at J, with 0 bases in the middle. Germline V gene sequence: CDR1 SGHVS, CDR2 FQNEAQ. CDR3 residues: CASSLSNQPQHF. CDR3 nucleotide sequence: TGTGCCAGCAGCTTAAGCAATCAGCCCCAGCATTTT. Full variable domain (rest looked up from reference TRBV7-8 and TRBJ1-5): GAGVSQSPRYKVAKRGQDVALRCDPISGHVSLFWYQQALGQGPEFLTYFQNEAQLDKSGLPSDRFFAERPEGSVSTLKIQRTQQEDSAVYLCASSLSNQPQHFGDGTRLSIL.

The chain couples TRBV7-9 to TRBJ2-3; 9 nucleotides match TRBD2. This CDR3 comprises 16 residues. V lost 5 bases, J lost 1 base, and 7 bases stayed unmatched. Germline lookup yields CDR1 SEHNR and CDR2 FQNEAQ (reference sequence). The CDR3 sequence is CASSIGTSSGTDTQYF. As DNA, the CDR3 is TGTGCCAGCAGCATTGGGACTAGCAGTGGCACAGATACGCAGTATTTT.

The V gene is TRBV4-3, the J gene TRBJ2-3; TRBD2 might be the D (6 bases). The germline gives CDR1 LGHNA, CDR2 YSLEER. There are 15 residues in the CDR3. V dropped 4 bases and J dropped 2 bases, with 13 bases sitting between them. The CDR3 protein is CASSPEAGFTDTQYF. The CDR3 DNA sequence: TGCGCCAGCAGCCCCGAGGCGGGGTTCACAGATACGCAGTATTTT.

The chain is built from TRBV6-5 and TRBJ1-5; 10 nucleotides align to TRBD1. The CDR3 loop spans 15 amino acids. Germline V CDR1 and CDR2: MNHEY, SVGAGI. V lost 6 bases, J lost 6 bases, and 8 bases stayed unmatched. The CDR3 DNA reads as TGTGCCAGCAGCTCCGGGACAGGGGTTGCTCAGCCCCAGCATTTT. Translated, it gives CASSSGTGVAQPQHF.

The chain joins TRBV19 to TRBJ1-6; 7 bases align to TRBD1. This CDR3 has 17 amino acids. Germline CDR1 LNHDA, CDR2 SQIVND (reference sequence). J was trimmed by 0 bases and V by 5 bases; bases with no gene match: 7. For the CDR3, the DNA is TGTGCCAGTAGTCCCGACAGGGAGAGCTCCTATAATTCACCCCTCCACTTT. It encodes CASSPDRESSYNSPLHF.

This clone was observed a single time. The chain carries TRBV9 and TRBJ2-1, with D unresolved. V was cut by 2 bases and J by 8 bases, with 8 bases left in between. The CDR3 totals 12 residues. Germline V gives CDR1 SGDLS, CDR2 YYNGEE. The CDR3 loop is CASSVALDEQFF. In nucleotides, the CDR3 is TGTGCCAGCAGCGTCGCCCTCGATGAGCAGTTCTTC.